This T cell receptor beta chain was observed in a study of blood T cell repertoires in COVID-19. As for the study in general: Sites across the United States, Italy and Spain contributed samples from acute and convalescent COVID-19. T cells, B-cell-depleted T cells, or PBMCs supplied cDNA or gDNA.

TCRdb's copy holds only in-frame clones and misses some; the assay was immunoSEQ multiplex PCR. The sample yields some 250,000 clones, around four fifths seen once. This CDR3 region has 16 residues. The V gene end was trimmed by 1 base and the J gene end by 2 bases; junction bases not matched to a gene: 5. Germline-derived CDR1 and CDR2 are KGHSH and LQKENI. Sequencing was done on a sample of peripheral blood. This receptor was identified in a man aged 40-49 years with active or convalescent COVID-19. The chain has TRBV18 and TRBJ2-3; 8 bases align to TRBD2. The CDR3 sequence: CASSPRERGSTDTQYF. In nucleotides, the CDR3 is TGTGCCAGCTCACCACGGGAGCGGGGGTCCACAGATACGCAGTATTTT.